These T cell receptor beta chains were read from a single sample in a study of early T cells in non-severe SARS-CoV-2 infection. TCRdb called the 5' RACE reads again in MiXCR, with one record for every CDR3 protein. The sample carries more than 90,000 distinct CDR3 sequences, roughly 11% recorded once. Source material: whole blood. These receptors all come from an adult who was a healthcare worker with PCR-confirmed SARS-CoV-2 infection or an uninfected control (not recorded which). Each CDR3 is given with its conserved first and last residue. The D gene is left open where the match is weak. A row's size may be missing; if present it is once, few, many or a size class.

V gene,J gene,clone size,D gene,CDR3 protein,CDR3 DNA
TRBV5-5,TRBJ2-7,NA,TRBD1,CASSSPTGIKSYEQYF,TGTGCCAGCAGCTCCCCGACAGGGATTAAATCCTACGAGCAGTACTTC
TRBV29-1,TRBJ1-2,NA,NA,CSVRTEGTYGYTF,TGCAGCGTTAGGACAGAGGGGACCTATGGCTACACCTTC
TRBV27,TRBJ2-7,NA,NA,CASSLWTGNNYEQYF,TGTGCCAGCAGTTTATGGACGGGGAACAACTACGAGCAGTACTTC
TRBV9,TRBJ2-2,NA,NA,CASSVPSGGELFF,TGTGCCAGCAGCGTCCCCAGTGGCGGGGAGCTGTTTTTT
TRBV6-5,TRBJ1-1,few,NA,CATGAPWVGNTEAFF,TGTGCCACCGGGGCCCCCTGGGTGGGGAACACTGAAGCTTTCTTT
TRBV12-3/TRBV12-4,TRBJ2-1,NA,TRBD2,CASSLTSGSNYNEQFF,TGTGCCAGCAGTTTGACTAGCGGGAGCAACTACAATGAGCAGTTCTTC
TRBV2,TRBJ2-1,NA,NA,CASSPRLGTYNEQFF,TGTGCCAGCAGTCCGCGACTGGGAACCTACAATGAGCAGTTCTTC
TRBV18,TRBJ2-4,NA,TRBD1,CASSPLTGVSKNIQYF,TGTGCCAGCTCACCATTGACAGGGGTGTCCAAAAACATTCAGTACTTC
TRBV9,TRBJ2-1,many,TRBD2,CASSPFTPGLAGDRYNEQFF,TGTGCCAGCAGCCCGTTCACACCGGGGCTAGCGGGAGACCGTTACAATGAGCAGTTCTTC
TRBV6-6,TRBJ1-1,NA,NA,CASSYRNTEAFF,TGTGCCAGCAGTTACCGAAACACTGAAGCTTTCTTT
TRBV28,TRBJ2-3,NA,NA,CASSLKGGGGTDTQYF,TGTGCCAGCAGCCTTAAGGGTGGCGGGGGCACAGATACGCAGTATTTT
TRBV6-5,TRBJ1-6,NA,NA,CASSGRNSPLHF,TGTGCCAGCAGTGGCCGTAATTCACCCCTCCACTTT
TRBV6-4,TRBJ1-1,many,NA,CASSDDAAGTEAFF,TGTGCCAGCAGTGACGATGCAGCTGGGACTGAAGCTTTCTTT
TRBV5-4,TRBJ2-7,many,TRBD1,CASSRQGIHEQYF,TGTGCCAGCAGCCGACAGGGGATCCACGAGCAGTACTTC
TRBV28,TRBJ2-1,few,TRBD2,CASIPEGGLEARSSYNEQFF,TGTGCCAGCATTCCCGAGGGAGGACTAGAGGCCCGGAGCTCCTACAATGAGCAGTTCTTC
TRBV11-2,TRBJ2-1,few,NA,CASRSPRQYNEQFF,TGTGCCAGCAGGTCCCCTCGACAGTACAATGAGCAGTTCTTC
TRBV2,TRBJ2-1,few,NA,CASSRAYNEQFF,TGTGCCAGCAGTCGGGCCTACAATGAGCAGTTCTTC
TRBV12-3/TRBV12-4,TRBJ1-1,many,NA,CASSFGGNTEAFF,TGTGCCAGCAGTTTCGGGGGGAACACTGAAGCTTTCTTT
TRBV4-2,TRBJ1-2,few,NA,CASSAPTNLRGYTF,TGTGCCAGCAGCGCCCCGACCAACCTAAGAGGCTACACCTTC
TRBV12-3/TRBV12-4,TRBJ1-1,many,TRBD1,CASSQNRGGNTEAFF,TGTGCCAGCAGTCAAAACAGGGGAGGGAACACTGAAGCTTTCTTT
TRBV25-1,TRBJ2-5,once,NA,CASTRQGGETQYF,TGTGCCAGCACCCGTCAAGGGGGAGAGACCCAGTACTTC
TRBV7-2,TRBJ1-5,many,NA,CASSPTPGFGNQPQHF,TGTGCCAGCAGCCCAACTCCAGGGTTTGGCAATCAGCCCCAGCATTTT
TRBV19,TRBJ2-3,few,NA,CASSSEVSTDTQYF,TGTGCCAGTAGTTCAGAGGTTAGCACAGATACGCAGTATTTT